The entry below gives a single T cell receptor beta chain sequence along with its context. Clones were read by immunoSEQ multiplex PCR, and TCRdb kept only the in-frame ones, dropping some. The sample carries under 200,000 clones, about 83% recorded once. The data derive from a study of blood T cell repertoires in COVID-19. Overall study: Researchers got acute and convalescent COVID-19 samples from the United States, Italy and Spain. Sample material is recorded as cDNA or gDNA derived from T cells, B-cell-depleted T cells, or PBMCs.

The CDR3 sequence is 15 residues long. The germline V gene encodes CDR1 MRHNA and CDR2 SNTAGT. V dropped 2 bases and J dropped 2; count of bases not matched to a gene: 6. The TCR was taken from a human donor in a cohort sampled during active COVID-19. Sample: peripheral blood. V usage is TRBV6-4 and J usage is TRBJ2-7; 7 nucleotides line up with TRBD1. The CDR3 bases are TGTGCCAGCAGTGACCGGGACAGCCTTCCCTACGAGCAGTACTTC. Its protein product is CASSDRDSLPYEQYF.